The sequence of this TCR beta chain was determined in a study of cytomegalovirus exposure and HLA in healthy donors. For the study at large: Both the approximately 130 validation repertoires and the approximately 700 first-cohort repertoires used the same platform, as reported by a later analysis. Overall study results and limits: The study put 150 to 200 TCR beta chains on its list as cytomegalovirus-associated.

Method: immunoSEQ multiplex PCR; TCRdb's copy keeps in-frame clones and lacks some. The data contain over 150,000 clones, approximately 81% of them singletons. On this clone itself: The antigen remains undetermined.

This CDR3 comprises 15 residues. J gave up 4 bases and V 4 bases, and 7 bases lay outside the gene matches. CDR1 is SGDLS, CDR2 YYNGEE, per germline. It was the approximately 130-subject validation cohort, separate from the approximately 670-subject first cohort, to which the donors belonged. Source material: PBMCs. The chain has TRBV9 and TRBJ1-3, with 8 bases matching TRBD1. This TCR was recovered from a man younger than 35 in good health and CMV-seropositive. The CDR3: CASSTRQGRGNTIYF. The CDR3 DNA reads TGTGCCAGCAGCACCCGACAGGGGAGGGGAAACACCATATATTTT.